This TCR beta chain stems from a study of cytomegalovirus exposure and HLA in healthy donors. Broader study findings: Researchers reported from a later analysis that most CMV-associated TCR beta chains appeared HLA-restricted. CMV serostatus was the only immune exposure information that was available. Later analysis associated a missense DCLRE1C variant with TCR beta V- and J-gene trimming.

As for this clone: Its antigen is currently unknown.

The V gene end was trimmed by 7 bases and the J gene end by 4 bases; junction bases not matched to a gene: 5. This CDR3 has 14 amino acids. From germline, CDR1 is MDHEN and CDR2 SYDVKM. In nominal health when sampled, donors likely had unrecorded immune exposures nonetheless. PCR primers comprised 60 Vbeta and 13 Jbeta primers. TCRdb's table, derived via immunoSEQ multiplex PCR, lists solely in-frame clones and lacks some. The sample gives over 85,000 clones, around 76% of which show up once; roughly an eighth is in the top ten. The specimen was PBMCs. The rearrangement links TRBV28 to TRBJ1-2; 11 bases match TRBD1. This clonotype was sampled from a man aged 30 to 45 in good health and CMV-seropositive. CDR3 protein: CASTTGQGAYGYTF. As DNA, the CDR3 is TGTGCCAGCACCACAGGACAGGGGGCCTATGGCTACACCTTC.